These T cell receptor beta chains were read from a single sample in a study of blood T cell repertoires in COVID-19. Repertoires were generated with immunoSEQ multiplex PCR, while TCRdb's copy carries only in-frame clones and drops some. The sample has under 150,000 clones; approximately 88% are singletons. Sequenced input: PBMCs or T cells enriched from blood (not recorded which). The receptor set was obtained from a woman younger than 45 with acute COVID-19. The CDR3 runs from the conserved cysteine through the conserved F or W. The order of the fields is clone size, CDR3 length, J gene, V gene, CDR3 protein. Rows may omit the clone size; those that give it use once, few, many or a size class.

-	15	TRBJ2-7	TRBV3-1/TRBV3-2	CASSLGLAGGSEQYF
-	17	TRBJ1-2	TRBV5-1	CASSLEDMTGFNYGYTF
-	15	TRBJ1-5	TRBV5-8	CASSPTGERPQPQHF
-	13	TRBJ1-2	TRBV2	CASSPSAGAGYTF
-	14	TRBJ1-1	TRBV24-1	CATSDAPPDTEAFF
-	15	TRBJ1-2	TRBV19	CASSRRDRYYYGYTF
once	16	TRBJ2-1	TRBV6-4	CASSEVGTSTNNEQFF
-	13	TRBJ2-7	TRBV11-1	CASSLGRSYEQYF
few	13	TRBJ2-7	TRBV6-6	CASSYSSQSEQYF
-	16	TRBJ2-7	TRBV18	CASSPQRLAGTYEQYF
once	16	TRBJ1-6	TRBV28	CASSDPGQGEYSPLHF
few	14	TRBJ1-5	TRBV19	CASSHPGSGQPQHF
-	15	TRBJ2-1	TRBV7-2	CASSYGGTHHNEQFF
-	14	TRBJ2-7	TRBV18	CASSLAGGPNEQYF
-	13	TRBJ2-7	TRBV7-2	CASSYYTGNEQYF
-	15	TRBJ1-4	TRBV29-1	CSAVTTGGAEGKLFF
-	16	TRBJ2-2	TRBV5-4	CASSLAGGTNTGELFF
few	16	TRBJ2-1	TRBV25-1	CASSGRDWSSYNEQFF
-	15	TRBJ2-3	TRBV7-9	CASSPLDRAPDTQYF
-	14	TRBJ1-2	TRBV10-3	CAISEGDVGYGYTF
-	15	TRBJ2-1	TRBV6-5	CASRKAGAPYNEQFF
-	13	TRBJ2-5	TRBV4-1	CATSLAIQETQYF
few	17	TRBJ1-1	TRBV6-2/TRBV6-3	CASSHNLWGQLNTEAFF
-	15	TRBJ1-5	TRBV5-6	CASSFRGYSNQPQHF
few	13	TRBJ1-3	TRBV3-1/TRBV3-2	CASSQAGGNTIYF
-	16	TRBJ1-5	TRBV28	CASSPRQQYSNQPQHF
-	15	TRBJ1-2	TRBV28	CASSSPKEGSSGYTF
-	16	TRBJ1-1	TRBV7-6	CATSDRGFLTNTEAFF
-	16	TRBJ2-5	TRBV7-9	CASSLGLAGGQETQYF
-	13	TRBJ1-2	TRBV6-1	CASSEGQYLGYTF
-	15	TRBJ1-1	TRBV28	CACRWDREGDTEAFF
-	14	TRBJ2-5	TRBV15	CATSYLPGQETQYF
-	16	TRBJ2-1	TRBV28	CASSSKAGEQYNEQFF
-	16	TRBJ2-7	TRBV6-6	CASSYGGQGAGDLQYF
-	15	TRBJ2-3	TRBV7-2	CASSLVAASTDTQYF
-	15	TRBJ1-1	TRBV7-2	CASSLGGTVNTEAFF
-	14	TRBJ2-7	TRBV28	CASSYQPGTYEQYF
-	13	TRBJ1-6	TRBV7-9	CASSSEGGSPLHF
-	12	TRBJ1-1	TRBV28	CASSFPHLEAFF
once	17	TRBJ2-1	TRBV19	CASSAAGLAEGYNEQFF
-	13	TRBJ2-2	TRBV14	CASSLTATGELFF